The clone carrying this T cell receptor (beta chain) was observed a single time. This entry is derived from a study of blood T cells in healthy people across ages. Next came a second PCR, run for about 7 to 12 cycles, which used a sample-barcoded 5' primer along with a J-beta primer mix. TCRdb analysed the 5' RACE reads with MiXCR anew, one entry per CDR3 protein. The table has around 800,000 distinct CDR3 sequences, 25% to 30% seen once. Germline V gives CDR1 LNHNV, CDR2 YYDKDF (reference sequence). This CDR3 spans 13 amino acids. After removal of 9 bases from V and 9 bases from J, the junction contained 6 bases not matched to a gene. This sample also appeared in a second study, on T cells of mothers and their children.

This TCR was sampled from a boy aged 5 to 17 in good health. Specimen: blood. This chain uses TRBV15 with TRBJ1-6; the match to TRBD1 covers 9 bases. Here the CDR3 reads CATAGTGSSPLHF. In DNA form, the CDR3 reads TGTGCCACTGCGGGGACAGGGAGTTCACCCCTCCACTTT.